This entry lists 31 T cell receptor beta chains sequenced from one sample in a study of cytomegalovirus exposure and HLA in healthy donors. Researchers ran the PCR with 60 Vbeta and 13 Jbeta primers. Sequencing was performed with immunoSEQ multiplex PCR; in TCRdb, only in-frame clones are kept and a portion is missing. Of around 280,000 clones listed, 70% to 90% are singletons. Source material: PBMCs. The receptors were sampled from a woman aged 18-30 years in good health and CMV-seronegative.

The V gene is TRBV15, the J gene TRBJ2-4, with D unclear. The CDR3 extends over 15 amino acids. Germline V gene lookup returns CDR1 LNHNV and CDR2 YYDKDF (reference sequence). The V and J ends lost 8 bases and 0 bases respectively, with 14 bases between them. The CDR3 loop reads CATQNYTLAKNIQYF. DNA of the CDR3: TGTGCCACCCAGAATTATACCCTAGCCAAAAACATTCAGTACTTC.

The chain has TRBV6-1 and TRBJ1-3; 7 positions match TRBD1. Germline V CDR1 and CDR2: MNHNS, SASEGT. The ends lost 4 bases at V and 3 bases at J; junction bases unmatched: 12. The CDR3 runs to 17 residues. The CDR3: CASSVLGQVEFGNTIYF. The CDR3 DNA follows: TGTGCCAGCAGTGTTCTTGGACAGGTTGAATTTGGAAACACCATATATTTT.

The rearrangement uses TRBV6-1 and TRBJ1-5; the D is unclear. Germline lookup yields CDR1 MNHNS and CDR2 SASEGT. There are 15 residues in the CDR3. Trimming pared 4 bases from V and 0 bases from J, leaving 10 bases between. The CDR3 sequence: CASSAPRNSNQPQHF. The DNA for the CDR3 is TGTGCCAGCAGTGCCCCCCGTAATAGCAATCAGCCCCAGCATTTT.

Regarding this clone: Other DNA sequences from this sample encode an identical CDR3 as well. This sequence joins TRBV6-5 and TRBJ2-5; D is perhaps TRBD1 (6 bases). Trimming shortened V by 6 bases and J by 1 base, and 6 bases separated the two germline ends. CDR1 and CDR2 from the germline V gene are MNHEY and SVGAGI. This CDR3 region has 12 residues. The CDR3 bases are TGTGCCAGCAGCAGGGGCCAAGAGACCCAGTACTTC. Protein sequence: CASSRGQETQYF.

V and J are TRBV7-3 and TRBJ2-5; D is uncertain. Germline V lookup: CDR1 SGHTA, CDR2 FQGTGA. V gave up 5 bases and J gave up 1 base, with 8 bases separating them. The length of the CDR3 is 13 residues. CDR3 nucleotides: TGTGCCAGCAGCCCGAGCCCCCAAGAGACCCAGTACTTC. Translated, it gives CASSPSPQETQYF.

The CDR3 spells CASSPDRGLNSPLHF. CDR3 bases: TGTGCCAGCAGTCCCGACAGGGGGCTTAATTCACCCCTCCACTTT. The rearrangement links TRBV6-5 to TRBJ1-6; 10 nucleotides align to TRBD1. The germline V gene has CDR1 MNHEY and CDR2 SVGAGI. The CDR3 is 15 residues long. V trimming: 5 bases; J trimming: 6 bases; junction bases outside the gene matches: 4.

The chain links TRBV7-9 to TRBJ2-1; 7 nucleotides align to TRBD1. The germline V gene has CDR1 SEHNR and CDR2 FQNEAQ (reference sequence). The CDR3 totals 15 residues. J was trimmed by 1 base and V by 4 bases; bases with no gene match: 4. As DNA, the CDR3 is TGTGCCAGCAGCTCTTCGACAGGGTCCTACAATGAGCAGTTCTTC. It translates to CASSSSTGSYNEQFF.

The chain is built from TRBV25-1 and TRBJ1-2; TRBD1 aligns across 9 bases. The ends lost 2 bases at V and 6 bases at J; junction bases unmatched: 10. The germline V gene encodes CDR1 MGHDK and CDR2 SYGVNS. There are 16 residues in the CDR3. DNA for the CDR3: TGTGCCAGCAGTGAACGATACACAGGGGGCGCGGATGGCTACACCTTC. It is translated as CASSERYTGGADGYTF.

The chain combines TRBV21-1 with TRBJ1-4; TRBD1, the table's D call, lacks a check against the DNA. TRBV21-1 is classified as a pseudogene. The CDR3 consists of 18 residues. This chain's CDR3 is CASSKGGTGATTNEKLFF. The DNA for the CDR3 is TGTGCCAGCAGCAAAGGAGGGACAGGGGCCACAACTAATGAAAAACTGTTTTTT.

The chain links TRBV15 to TRBJ1-1, with 7 bases lining up with TRBD1. The trim removed 4 bases at V and 4 bases at J, leaving 9 bases unmatched. The germline V gene has CDR1 LNHNV and CDR2 YYDKDF (reference sequence). The CDR3 length is 15 residues. The DNA of the CDR3 is TGTGCCACCAGCACCAGGGGGTACAGAGCCACTGAAGCTTTCTTT. It translates to CATSTRGYRATEAFF.

The rearrangement joins TRBV2 to TRBJ1-5; possible D gene TRBD1, 5 bases. Germline assignment: CDR1 SNHLY and CDR2 FYNNEI. Trimming took off 7 bases at V and 6 bases at J, with 10 bases between the two ends. The CDR3 runs 12 residues. The CDR3 DNA is TGTGCCAGCACAGGAGGGACTCAGCCCCAGCATTTT. Translating gives CASTGGTQPQHF.

This clone occurred a few times. The J gene is TRBJ1-2, the V gene TRBV19; TRBD1 aligns across 9 bases. Germline V lookup: CDR1 LNHDA, CDR2 SQIVND (reference sequence). Germline trimming cut 9 bases from V and 2 bases from J; bases unmatched to any gene: 1. This CDR3 has 12 amino acids. The CDR3 protein is CASDRGNYGYTF. The CDR3 coding sequence is TGTGCCAGCGACAGGGGGAACTATGGCTACACCTTC.

The CDR3 nucleotides read TGTGCCAGCAGTTATTGGACAGGGAACACTGAAGCTTTCTTT. It translates to CASSYWTGNTEAFF. The J gene is TRBJ1-1, the V gene TRBV6-5, with 7 bases matching TRBD1. The CDR3 runs 14 residues. The germline CDR1 and CDR2 sequences are MNHEY and SVGAGI. V lost 3 bases, J lost 1 base, and 2 bases stayed unmatched.

The V and J genes are TRBV30 and TRBJ1-1; D perhaps matches TRBD1 (6 bases). V was shortened by 2 bases and J by 3 bases, with 16 bases between the two germline ends. Germline CDR1 and CDR2: GTSNPN and SVGIG (reference sequence). CDR3 length equals 15 residues. The CDR3 sequence: CAWSRAGDRDTEAFF. In DNA, the CDR3 is TGTGCCTGGAGTCGGGCAGGGGATAGGGACACTGAAGCTTTCTTT. Drawing the rest from reference TRBV30 and TRBJ1-1, the complete variable domain is SQTIHQWPATLVQPVGSPLSLECTVEGTSNPNLYWYRQAAGRGLQLLFYSVGIGQISSEVPQNLSASRPQDRQFILSSKKLLLSDSGFYLCAWSRAGDRDTEAFFGQGTRLTVV.

The chain has TRBV10-2 and TRBJ1-1; D is uncertain. This CDR3 is built from 11 residues. CDR1 is WSHSY and CDR2 is SAAADI in the germline V gene. The V end lost 7 bases, the J end lost 5 bases, and 8 bases lay between the germline ends. In DNA, the CDR3 is TGCGCCAGCAAACGTGAGACTGAAGCTTTCTTT. The encoded protein is CASKRETEAFF.

V usage is TRBV7-9 and J usage is TRBJ2-7, with D possibly TRBD1 on 5 matching bases. The CDR3 extends over 14 amino acids. Germline V lookup: CDR1 SEHNR, CDR2 FQNEAQ (reference sequence). V lost 6 bases to trimming and J lost 5 bases, with 17 bases between them. The CDR3 loop reads CASSSMGRENEQYF. DNA of the CDR3: TGTGCCAGCAGTTCGATGGGGCGCGAAAACGAGCAGTACTTC. Full variable domain (rest looked up from reference TRBV7-9 and TRBJ2-7): DTGVSQNPRHKITKRGQNVTFRCDPISEHNRLYWYRQTLGQGPEFLTYFQNEAQLEKSRLLSDRFSAERPKGSFSTLEIQRTEQGDSAMYLCASSSMGRENEQYFGPGTRLTVT.

The V and J genes are TRBV2 and TRBJ2-7, with TRBD2 matching over 7 bases. Looked up from germline, CDR1 is SNHLY and CDR2 is FYNNEI. Trimming cost V 7 bases and J 1 base; bases outside gene matches: 1. The CDR3 consists of 12 residues. CDR3 bases: TGTGCCAGCACAGCGGGGTCCTACGAGCAGTACTTC. Residues: CASTAGSYEQYF.

This clone was seen only once. The chain couples TRBV6-1 to TRBJ2-7; 9 nucleotides agree with TRBD1. V shed 5 bases and J 7 bases; nucleotides not matched to a gene: 6. Germline CDR1 reads MNHNS; CDR2 reads SASEGT. The CDR3 spans 13 residues. The CDR3 bases are TGTGCCAGCAGTAACGGACAGGGGAGGGAGCAGTACTTC. Protein product: CASSNGQGREQYF.

The chain recombines TRBV7-9 with TRBJ2-5; TRBD2 matches 8 bases. Germline CDR1 SEHNR, CDR2 FQNEAQ (reference sequence). The V gene end was trimmed by 5 bases and the J gene end by 4 bases; junction bases not matched to a gene: 3. CDR3 length: 13 amino acids. The CDR3: CASSPGGGETQYF. The CDR3 bases are TGTGCCAGCAGCCCCGGGGGGGGAGAGACCCAGTACTTC. Using reference TRBV7-9 and TRBJ2-5 for the parts outside the CDR3, the full variable domain is DTGVSQNPRHKITKRGQNVTFRCDPISEHNRLYWYRQTLGQGPEFLTYFQNEAQLEKSRLLSDRFSAERPKGSFSTLEIQRTEQGDSAMYLCASSPGGGETQYFGPGTRLLVL.

This clone was found a few times. The chain is built from TRBV25-1 and TRBJ1-1, with D maybe TRBD1 (6 bases). With 4 bases removed from V and 0 bases from J, the gap between germline ends came to 9 bases. Germline loops: CDR1 MGHDK, CDR2 SYGVNS. The CDR3 contains 14 residues. In DNA form, the CDR3 reads TGTGCCAGCAGTGGCCGACAGGTGAACACTGAAGCTTTCTTT. Amino acid sequence: CASSGRQVNTEAFF.

CDR3: CASSAENSMPMYGYTF. The CDR3 DNA follows: TGTGCCAGCAGCGCCGAGAACTCAATGCCGATGTATGGCTACACCTTC. The V gene is TRBV9, the J gene TRBJ1-2; D is ambiguous. The CDR3 length is 16 residues. Between the trimmed V and J ends, which lost 3 bases and 5 bases, there was a span of 20 bases. The germline gives CDR1 SGDLS, CDR2 YYNGEE.

The chain employs TRBV25-1 and TRBJ1-5, with TRBD1 as a possible D gene (5 bases). Germline V gene lookup returns CDR1 MGHDK and CDR2 SYGVNS. This CDR3 spans 13 amino acids. The V end lost 2 bases, the J end lost 6 bases, and 8 bases lay between the germline ends. The CDR3 region has the DNA TGTGCCAGCAGTGAAGGGGGGATTCAGCCCCAGCATTTT. Amino acid sequence: CASSEGGIQPQHF.

The V and J genes are TRBV7-9 and TRBJ1-2, with 7 bases aligning to TRBD1. Per germline, CDR1 SEHNR and CDR2 FQNEAQ (reference sequence). This CDR3 comprises 14 residues. The junction had 8 bases not matched to a gene; V was cut back by 4 bases and J by 6 bases. In DNA form, the CDR3 reads TGTGCCAGCAGCTCTGGACAGGTCGAGGATGGCTACACCTTC. Protein product: CASSSGQVEDGYTF.

DNA of the CDR3: TGCGCCAGCAGCTTGGGGGGCCCTAGCTCCTACAATGAGCAGTTCTTC. It yields the protein CASSLGGPSSYNEQFF. The chain has TRBV5-1 and TRBJ2-1; perhaps TRBD1 as D (5 bases). Germline CDR1 reads SGHRS; CDR2 reads YFSETQ. V was pared by 0 bases and J by 0 bases, with 10 bases between. The CDR3 extends over 16 amino acids.

This clone has just one count. The gene calls are TRBV18 and TRBJ1-3; D is unresolved. Per the germline V gene, CDR1 is KGHSH and CDR2 is LQKENI. Between the trimmed V and J ends, which lost 6 bases and 0 bases, there was a span of 15 bases. CDR3 length: 16 amino acids. CDR3 amino acids: CASSPTGENSGNTIYF. Here the CDR3 DNA reads TGTGCCAGCTCTCCGACCGGGGAAAACTCTGGAAACACCATATATTTT. Full variable domain (remainder filled in from reference TRBV18 and TRBJ1-3): NAGVMQNPRHLVRRRGQEARLRCSPMKGHSHVYWYRQLPEEGLKFMVYLQKENIIDESGMPKERFSAEFPKEGPSILRIQQVVRGDSAAYFCASSPTGENSGNTIYFGEGSWLTVV.

Here the CDR3 reads CASSSRGLARETQYF. CDR3 DNA sequence: TGCGCCAGCAGCTCCCGGGGACTAGCGAGGGAGACCCAGTACTTC. The V gene is TRBV5-1, the J gene TRBJ2-5, with 10 bases aligning to TRBD2. Germline lookup yields CDR1 SGHRS and CDR2 YFSETQ. The junction had 7 bases not matched to a gene; V was cut back by 3 bases and J by 5 bases. This CDR3 comprises 15 residues.

The rearrangement links TRBV11-2 to TRBJ2-1; TRBD1 aligns across 10 bases. The CDR3 spans 16 residues. Trimming removed 4 bases from V and 4 bases from J; junction bases left unmatched: 7. Germline CDR1 SGHAT, CDR2 FQNNGV. CDR3 bases: TGTGCCAGCAGCTCCTGGACAGGGGGTTTTTACAATGAGCAGTTCTTC. Residues: CASSSWTGGFYNEQFF. The complete variable domain, with remaining parts taken from reference TRBV11-2 and TRBJ2-1, reads EAGVAQSPRYKIIEKRQSVAFWCNPISGHATLYWYQQILGQGPKLLIQFQNNGVVDDSQLPKDRFSAERLKGVDSTLKIQPAKLEDSAVYLCASSSWTGGFYNEQFFGPGTRLTVL.

CDR3 nucleotide sequence: TGTGCCAGACACGGAGGTGGCAGTAGCCCTAACTATGGCTACACCTTC. Translating gives CARHGGGSSPNYGYTF. V is TRBV5-3 and J is TRBJ1-2; D ambiguous. TRBV5-3 is designated an ORF whose function remains uncertain. The V end was cut by 7 bases, the J end by 0 bases, with 19 bases between. This CDR3 spans 16 amino acids.

V and J are TRBV4-2 and TRBJ2-5, with D possibly being TRBD2 (5 bases). The DNA end is a closer match to TRBJ2-7, so the J assignment may be wrong. In germline, CDR1 is LGHNA, CDR2 YNFKEQ. CDR3 size: 15 residues. CDR3 sequence (DNA): TGTGCCAGCAGCCAAGGGGCCGTGAGGGAGAACGAGCAGTACTTC. The encoded protein is CASSQGAVRENEQYF.

About this clone: This sample includes further DNA sequences coding for the same CDR3. The chain is built from TRBV18 and TRBJ2-3, with 9 nucleotides matching TRBD1. V gave up 3 bases and J gave up 6 bases; unmatched junction bases: 4. The CDR3 length is 14 residues. CDR1 KGHSH and CDR2 LQKENI come from the germline V gene. In DNA form, the CDR3 reads TGTGCCAGCTCACCCGGACAGGGGACGGATACGCAGTATTTT. Its protein is CASSPGQGTDTQYF. The full variable domain, its missing parts supplied by reference TRBV18 and TRBJ2-3, is NAGVMQNPRHLVRRRGQEARLRCSPMKGHSHVYWYRQLPEEGLKFMVYLQKENIIDESGMPKERFSAEFPKEGPSILRIQQVVRGDSAAYFCASSPGQGTDTQYFGPGTRLTVL.

The V call is TRBV28, the J call TRBJ1-2; the D gene is possibly TRBD1 (6 bases). CDR1 is MDHEN, CDR2 SYDVKM, per germline. The ends were cut back, 7 bases at V and 4 bases at J, with 19 bases in the middle. The length of the CDR3 is 15 residues. This CDR3 reads CASTRNLDSAYGYTF. CDR3 sequence (DNA): TGTGCCAGCACCCGTAATCTGGACAGCGCCTATGGCTACACCTTC.